What follows are 22 T cell receptor beta chains derived from one specimen sequenced in a study of T-cell memory formation after mild COVID-19. In TCRdb, the 5' RACE reads were re-called with MiXCR into one record per CDR3 protein. The sample holds some 350,000 distinct CDR3 sequences, over 10% seen once. The sequenced sample was PBMCs or a T cell subset sorted from them (not recorded which). These receptors came from a man between 18 and 29 years old who had mild COVID-19 (a few samples of this study predate the infection). Cell type and time point are not known.

J is TRBJ1-1 and V is TRBV4-3; D gene uncertain. This CDR3 contains 14 residues. CDR1 and CDR2 from the germline V gene are LGHNA and YSLEER. Trimming took off 2 bases at V and 1 base at J, with 8 bases between the two ends. The chain's CDR3 is CASSQYAGNTEAFF. In DNA, the CDR3 is TGCGCCAGCAGCCAATACGCAGGGAACACTGAAGCTTTCTTT.

The chain recombines TRBV15 with TRBJ1-4, with D unresolved. Per germline, CDR1 LNHNV and CDR2 YYDKDF (reference sequence). The CDR3 is made up of 14 amino acids. Trimming removed 0 bases at V and 3 bases at J, with 5 bases between. The CDR3 reads CATSRDSSNEKLFF. Here the CDR3 DNA reads TGTGCCACCAGCAGAGATAGCTCTAATGAAAAACTGTTTTTT.

V and J are TRBV20-1 and TRBJ1-2; TRBD1 aligns across 8 bases. Trimming cost V 2 bases and J 7 bases; bases outside gene matches: 6. The CDR3 length is 13 residues. Germline CDR1 is DFQATT and CDR2 is SNEGSKA (reference sequence). The CDR3 nucleotides read TGCAGTGCTAGAAGAGACAGGGGACCTGGCTACACCTTC. Translated: CSARRDRGPGYTF.

The chain joins TRBV5-5 to TRBJ2-7, with a possible D match to TRBD2 (5 bases). The CDR3 sequence is 14 residues long. Trimming took 2 bases from V and 0 from J, leaving 9 bases between them. Germline CDR1 reads SGHKS; CDR2 reads YYEKEE (reference sequence). This CDR3 reads CASSFGVSSYEQYV. The CDR3 DNA reads as TGTGCCAGCAGCTTCGGGGTTAGCTCCTACGAGCAGTACGTC.

This clonotype was seen at least ten times. This sequence joins TRBV5-6 and TRBJ2-1; 9 bases map to TRBD2. J was trimmed by 8 bases and V by 2 bases; bases with no gene match: 5. The CDR3 totals 14 residues. Looked up from germline, CDR1 is SGHDT and CDR2 is YYEEEE. The CDR3 DNA follows: TGTGCCAGCAGCTTAGTAGCGGGGGTACATGAGCAGTTCTTC. Protein sequence: CASSLVAGVHEQFF. The full variable domain, completed using reference TRBV5-6 and TRBJ2-1, is DAGVTQSPTHLIKTRGQQVTLRCSPKSGHDTVSWYQQALGQGPQFIFQYYEEEERQRGNFPDRFSGHQFPNYSSELNVNALLLGDSALYLCASSLVAGVHEQFFGPGTRLTVL.

As concerns this clonotype: A much more abundant neighbour one base away suggests this may be a read error. The rearrangement uses TRBV5-1 and TRBJ2-5, with D possibly being TRBD1 or TRBD2 (5 bases each). This CDR3 is 14 amino acids long. CDR1 SGHRS and CDR2 YFSETQ come from the germline V gene. The CDR3 bases are TGCGCCAGCAGCCCTGGGACGCCCCAAGAGACCAAGTACTTC. Residues: CASSPGTPQETKYF.

The gene calls are TRBV9 and TRBJ2-1; 8 nucleotides line up with TRBD1. J was trimmed by 6 bases and V by 2 bases; bases with no gene match: 1. There are 13 residues in the CDR3. The germline CDR1 and CDR2 sequences are SGDLS and YYNGEE. CDR3 nucleotides: TGTGCCAGCAGCGTGGACAGGGCCAATGAGCAGTTCTTC. The encoded protein is CASSVDRANEQFF.

This chain connects TRBV6-7 to TRBJ2-7; D is ambiguous. TRBV6-7 is an open reading frame, and its role is uncertain. V was clipped by 5 bases and J by 0 bases, with 11 bases between them. This CDR3 is built from 14 residues. The CDR3 DNA reads as TGTGCCAGCAGTCCCGGTGATAGCTCCTACGAGCAGTACTTC. The encoded protein is CASSPGDSSYEQYF.

J is TRBJ2-3 and V is TRBV9; D perhaps matches TRBD1 (7 bases). Germline CDR1 is SGDLS and CDR2 is YYNGEE. There are 13 residues in the CDR3. Trimming left V 4 bases short and J 6 bases short, with 12 bases between. For the CDR3, the DNA is TGTGCCAGCAGCCGGACAGGAGGGGATACGCAGTATTTT. Protein: CASSRTGGDTQYF.

This clonotype came up a few times. The CDR3: CASSLGLAGIYNEQFF. The CDR3 nucleotides read TGTGCCAGCAGCTTAGGACTAGCGGGTATCTACAATGAGCAGTTCTTC. The J gene is TRBJ2-1, the V gene TRBV7-6; 10 nucleotides align to TRBD2. V was clipped by 1 base and J by 3 bases; unmatched bases: 3. Germline CDR1 SGHVS, CDR2 FNYEAQ. This CDR3 region has 16 residues.

The chain links TRBV15 to TRBJ2-2; D remains unclear. V lost 0 bases and J lost 6, with 11 bases in between. Germline V gene sequence: CDR1 LNHNV, CDR2 YYDKDF (reference sequence). This CDR3 has 15 residues. The CDR3 nucleotides are TGTGCCACCAGCAGAGATTCCGTCCGGTCCGGGGAGCTGTTTTTT. This gives the protein CATSRDSVRSGELFF.

This rearrangement joins TRBV29-1 to TRBJ2-1, with D possibly TRBD1 on 6 matching bases. The germline V and J ends were trimmed by 5 bases and 7 bases, with 15 bases remaining between them. CDR1 SQVTM and CDR2 ANQGSEA come from the germline V gene. The CDR3 sequence is 13 residues long. Here the CDR3 reads CSVRQAMANEQFF. DNA of the CDR3: TGCAGCGTTCGACAGGCCATGGCGAATGAGCAGTTCTTC.

This clonotype appeared many times. The chain has TRBV7-3 and TRBJ1-6; the D gene is possibly TRBD1 (5 bases). The CDR3 length is 15 residues. V lost 2 bases and J lost 9, with 14 bases in between. The V gene's germline CDR1 is SGHTA and CDR2 FQGTGA. The CDR3 DNA reads as TGTGCCAGCAGCTTAGGTGGGGGTAGAAGTTCACCCCTCCACTTT. It yields the protein CASSLGGGRSSPLHF.

Ten or more counts support this clonotype. The chain links TRBV7-9 to TRBJ2-3, with 7 bases lining up with TRBD1. The length of the CDR3 is 13 residues. The germline V gene encodes CDR1 SEHNR and CDR2 FQNEAQ (reference sequence). Trimming removed 5 bases from V and 8 bases from J; junction bases left unmatched: 7. CDR3: CASSEWTGTTQYF. The CDR3 DNA reads TGTGCCAGCAGCGAATGGACAGGTACTACGCAGTATTTT.

This rearrangement joins TRBV5-1 to TRBJ1-1; no definite D call. Germline CDR1 reads SGHRS; CDR2 reads YFSETQ. CDR3 length: 16 amino acids. Trimming stripped 1 base from V and 1 base from J, with 14 bases between. CDR3 sequence (DNA): TGCGCCAGCAGCTTGAAAATTGCGGCAGCGAACACTGAAGCTTTCTTT. As protein: CASSLKIAAANTEAFF. The entire variable domain, with the rest obtained from reference TRBV5-1 and TRBJ1-1, is as follows: KAGVTQTPRYLIKTRGQQVTLSCSPISGHRSVSWYQQTPGQGLQFLFEYFSETQRNKGNFPGRFSGRQFSNSRSEMNVSTLELGDSALYLCASSLKIAAANTEAFFGQGTRLTVV.

The CDR3 DNA reads as TGCAGCAACAGGGAGGCAAACGGAGAGACCCAGTACTTC. As protein: CSNREANGETQYF. The chain uses TRBV29-1 and TRBJ2-5; D tentatively reads TRBD1 or TRBD2 (6 bases each). This CDR3 is 13 amino acids long. Between the trimmed V and J ends, which lost 8 bases and 4 bases, there was a span of 17 bases. Germline V gene data show CDR1 as SQVTM and CDR2 as ANQGSEA. The whole variable domain, remainder taken from reference TRBV29-1 and TRBJ2-5, is SAVISQKPSRDICQRGTSLTIQCQVDSQVTMMFWYRQQPGQSLTLIATANQGSEATYESGFVIDKFPISRPNLTFSTLTVSNMSPEDSSIYLCSNREANGETQYFGPGTRLLVL.

The rearrangement joins TRBV6-5 to TRBJ2-3; D perhaps matches TRBD1 (6 bases). The germline V gene has CDR1 MNHEY and CDR2 SVGAGI. The length of the CDR3 is 15 residues. Trimming left V 5 bases short and J 0 bases short, with 12 bases between. As DNA, the CDR3 is TGTGCCAGCAGTCGTGGACAGCTTAGCACAGATACGCAGTATTTT. Translating it yields CASSRGQLSTDTQYF.

The chain joins TRBV7-6 to TRBJ2-3; either TRBD1 or TRBD2 may fit D (5 bases each). The germline gives CDR1 SGHVS, CDR2 FNYEAQ. V lost 5 bases and J 2 bases, leaving 20 bases between the germline ends. This CDR3 has 17 residues. The CDR3 loop reads CASSPVGAGRDTDTQYF. For the CDR3, the DNA is TGTGCCAGCAGCCCGGTCGGGGCGGGTAGAGACACAGATACGCAGTATTTT.

This clonotype has just a few counts. The chain combines TRBV10-1 with TRBJ2-7; D might be TRBD1 or TRBD2, each matching 5 bases. Germline values: CDR1 WNHNN, CDR2 SYGVQD (reference sequence). This CDR3 is 15 amino acids long. V shed 6 bases and J shed 4 bases, with 19 bases lying between them. CDR3 amino acids: CASSPGPQKSYEQYF. DNA of the CDR3: TGCGCCAGCAGCCCGGGACCTCAAAAATCATACGAGCAGTACTTC.

In this sample, this clonotype turned up many times. The chain carries TRBV19 and TRBJ1-2; D remains ambiguous. The V gene lost 6 bases and the J gene lost 7 bases, with 15 bases spanning the gap. The germline V gene has CDR1 LNHDA and CDR2 SQIVND (reference sequence). This CDR3 has 13 amino acids. The CDR3 DNA sequence: TGTGCCAGTAGAAGATCCCCGATGGCTGGCTACACCTTC. It specifies CASRRSPMAGYTF. Together with reference TRBV19 and TRBJ1-2, the CDR3 gives the full variable domain: DGGITQSPKYLFRKEGQNVTLSCEQNLNHDAMYWYRQDPGQGLRLIYYSQIVNDFQKGDIAEGYSVSREKKESFPLTVTSAQKNPTAFYLCASRRSPMAGYTFGSGTRLTVV.

The chain is built from TRBV4-1 and TRBJ2-4; 8 nucleotides line up with TRBD2. The germline V gene encodes CDR1 MGHRA and CDR2 YSYEKL. V trimming: 2 bases; J trimming: 0 bases; junction bases outside the gene matches: 12. This CDR3 is built from 19 residues. CDR3 residues: CASSQPSGLAEIAKNIQYF. The CDR3, as DNA: TGCGCCAGCAGCCAACCCTCAGGACTAGCAGAGATAGCCAAAAACATTCAGTACTTC.

The rearrangement joins TRBV7-3 to TRBJ2-3, with 8 nucleotides matching TRBD2. This CDR3 comprises 14 residues. After removal of 3 bases from V and 6 bases from J, the junction contained 5 bases not matched to a gene. In germline, CDR1 is SGHTA, CDR2 FQGTGA. CDR3 sequence (DNA): TGTGCCAGCAGCTTGAGTAGCGGGGCGGATACGCAGTATTTT. As protein: CASSLSSGADTQYF.